The next 24 T cell receptor beta chains were all read from a single sample in a study of early T cells in non-severe SARS-CoV-2 infection (dated by TCRdb to about 2021). The library was obtained by 5' RACE. Data came from a NextSeq 500. Starting from the raw public reads, TCRdb applied fastp trimming at Q25, assembled clones with MiXCR and retained in-frame beta chains. Duplicate CDR3 protein sequences are folded into a single record with the most common DNA and genes. The sample table shows around 59,000 distinct CDR3 sequences, and 8.9% are seen once. In total, the top ten clones hold 15% to 20% of the sample. Sequenced input: whole blood. These receptors came from an adult who was a healthcare worker with PCR-confirmed SARS-CoV-2 infection or an uninfected control (not recorded which).

In this sample, this clonotype turned up many times. As DNA, the CDR3 is TGTGCCAGCAGCCAATCCTCCTCTACCCCCTACTACGAGCAGTACTTC. Residues: CASSQSSSTPYYEQYF. This chain links TRBV28 with TRBJ2-7; D remains ambiguous. V lost 6 bases and J lost 3, with 21 bases in between. The CDR3 runs 16 residues. Germline loops: CDR1 MDHEN, CDR2 SYDVKM.

This clonotype has only a few counts. The CDR3 loop is CSARLVEEQYF. The CDR3 DNA follows: TGCAGTGCACGGTTAGTAGAGGAGCAGTACTTC. The V and J genes are TRBV20-1 and TRBJ2-7; D is unresolved. Germline lookup yields CDR1 DFQATT and CDR2 SNEGSKA (reference sequence). Trimming left V 6 bases short and J 7 bases short, with 13 bases between. This CDR3 region has 11 residues.

The chain uses TRBV7-9 and TRBJ2-1; tentatively, D is TRBD1 (6 bases). CDR1 is SEHNR and CDR2 is FQNEAQ in the germline V gene (reference sequence). The V end lost 5 bases, the J end lost 7 bases, and 27 bases lay between the germline ends. This CDR3 contains 18 residues. CDR3: CASSRRGSRKDRRNEQFF. DNA of the CDR3: TGTGCCAGCAGCCGAAGGGGGAGTCGAAAAGATCGCCGGAATGAGCAGTTCTTC.

This clonotype was observed at least ten times. This chain links TRBV4-2 with TRBJ2-7, with D perhaps matching TRBD1 or TRBD2 (5 bases each). Germline V gene sequence: CDR1 LGHNA, CDR2 YNFKEQ. CDR3 length: 14 residues. V lost 1 base and J 3 bases, leaving 10 bases between the germline ends. Here the CDR3 reads CASSQGDHDYEQYF. The CDR3 DNA reads TGTGCCAGCAGCCAAGGGGACCATGACTACGAGCAGTACTTC.

The gene calls are TRBV29-1 and TRBJ1-1; 9 bases are shared with TRBD1. The CDR3 loop spans 13 amino acids. Germline V gives CDR1 SQVTM, CDR2 ANQGSEA. The V gene end was trimmed by 5 bases and the J gene end by 3 bases; junction bases not matched to a gene: 4. CDR3 in DNA: TGCAGCGTTCAGGGACAGGGCCACACTGAAGCTTTCTTT. It yields the protein CSVQGQGHTEAFF.

Ten or more counts support this clonotype. This chain uses TRBV28 with TRBJ2-3; 9 nucleotides line up with TRBD2. In germline, CDR1 is MDHEN, CDR2 SYDVKM. The CDR3 totals 13 residues. Losses at the gene ends were 10 bases for V and 4 bases for J; bases not matched to a gene: 6. The CDR3 DNA sequence: TGTGCCACCCTTGGACTAGCGCCAGATACGCAGTATTTT. Protein sequence: CATLGLAPDTQYF. Using reference TRBV28 and TRBJ2-3 for the parts outside the CDR3, the full variable domain is DVKVTQSSRYLVKRTGEKVFLECVQDMDHENMFWYRQDPGLGLRLIYFSYDVKMKEKGDIPEGYSVSREKKERFSLILESASTNQTSMYLCATLGLAPDTQYFGPGTRLTVL.

The rearrangement links TRBV28 to TRBJ2-3; 10 bases fit TRBD2. The length of the CDR3 is 18 residues. V was clipped by 0 bases and J by 4 bases; unmatched bases: 10. CDR1 is MDHEN and CDR2 is SYDVKM in the germline V gene. The CDR3 bases are TGTGCCAGCAGTTTATGGGCTAGCGGGAGCCCGACTTCAGATACGCAGTATTTT. This encodes CASSLWASGSPTSDTQYF.

This clonotype appeared a few times. V and J are TRBV24-1 and TRBJ2-1; no clear D. V was cut by 1 base and J by 4 bases, with 1 base left in between. The CDR3 contains 12 residues. Germline lookup yields CDR1 KGHDR and CDR2 SFDVKD. This chain's CDR3 is CATSDFYNEQFF. The CDR3 DNA follows: TGTGCCACCAGTGATTTTTACAATGAGCAGTTCTTC.

CDR3 in amino acids: CASSISPPGQGTGNTIYF. CDR3 DNA: TGTGCCAGCAGCATATCCCCACCGGGACAGGGGACGGGAAACACCATATATTTT. The chain is built from TRBV7-6 and TRBJ1-3; 10 positions match TRBD1. This CDR3 comprises 18 residues. Germline V gives CDR1 SGHVS, CDR2 FNYEAQ. The J segment lost 4 bases and the V segment lost 5 bases, leaving 14 bases of the junction unmatched.

The CDR3 sequence is CAWSEGCGSGSEQFF. The CDR3, as DNA: TGTGCCTGGAGTGAAGGTTGCGGGAGTGGGAGTGAGCAGTTCTTC. This chain uses TRBV30 with TRBJ2-1; 7 bases line up with TRBD2. CDR1 is GTSNPN and CDR2 is SVGIG in the germline V gene (reference sequence). The CDR3 spans 15 residues. Germline trimming cut 1 base from V and 9 bases from J; bases unmatched to any gene: 12.

This clonotype was recorded at least ten times. V gene TRBV12-3 or TRBV12-4 combines with J gene TRBJ2-5; no reliable D call. The CDR3 covers 12 residues. The germline V and J ends were trimmed by 3 bases and 5 bases, with 7 bases remaining between them. The CDR3, as DNA: TGTGCCAGCAGTTTTCTGGCTGAGACCCAGTACTTC. The encoded protein is CASSFLAETQYF.

This rearrangement joins TRBV11-2 to TRBJ2-5; 7 positions match TRBD1. The germline CDR1 and CDR2 sequences are SGHAT and FQNNGV. The CDR3 is made up of 14 amino acids. V lost 5 bases, J lost 0 bases, and 3 bases stayed unmatched. CDR3 nucleotides: TGTGCCAGCAGCAAGACAGGGCACCAAGAGACCCAGTACTTC. Protein sequence: CASSKTGHQETQYF.

This clonotype was seen a few times. The rearrangement uses TRBV6-2 or TRBV6-3 and TRBJ2-7; D gene unclear. The CDR3 has 15 residues. CDR1 MNHEY and CDR2 SVGEGT come from the germline V gene. V was trimmed by 0 bases and J by 3 bases, leaving 12 bases between them. CDR3 nucleotide sequence: TGTGCCAGCAGTTACTCGCGCAGCTCCTACTACGAGCAGTACTTC. Its translation: CASSYSRSSYYEQYF.

The chain recombines TRBV12-3 or TRBV12-4 with TRBJ1-1; no clear D gene. The CDR3 length is 13 residues. Trimming stripped 3 bases from V and 4 bases from J, with 9 bases between. CDR3 DNA sequence: TGTGCCAGCAGTTTTGGGTTTAGCACTGAAGCTTTCTTT. Its translation is CASSFGFSTEAFF.

This chain connects TRBV5-1 to TRBJ1-1, with a weak D call TRBD1 (6 bases). Trimming shortened V by 4 bases and J by 5 bases, and 12 bases separated the two germline ends. Germline CDR1 and CDR2: SGHRS and YFSETQ. This CDR3 has 13 amino acids. The CDR3 here is CASSAQQGTEAFF. CDR3 DNA sequence: TGCGCCAGCAGCGCACAACAGGGAACTGAAGCTTTCTTT.

This clonotype was counted many times. The chain employs TRBV28 and TRBJ1-1; possibly TRBD1 for D (5 bases). This CDR3 comprises 15 residues. Germline assignment: CDR1 MDHEN and CDR2 SYDVKM. The V end was cut by 5 bases, the J end by 0 bases, with 13 bases between. The CDR3 loop reads CASSAIDRLNTEAFF. The CDR3, as DNA: TGTGCCAGCAGTGCCATCGACAGACTGAACACTGAAGCTTTCTTT.

This clonotype was observed a handful of times. V usage is TRBV6-6 and J usage is TRBJ2-7, with D unresolved. Trimming shortened V by 3 bases and J by 2 bases, and 8 bases separated the two germline ends. CDR1 and CDR2 from the germline V gene are MNHNY and SVGAGI (reference sequence). This CDR3 comprises 13 residues. CDR3 amino acids: CASSYRLPYEQYF. CDR3 in DNA: TGTGCCAGCAGTTATAGACTCCCCTACGAGCAGTACTTC.

This clonotype has more than one count but fewer than ten. The rearrangement joins TRBV6-1 to TRBJ1-1; TRBD1 aligns across 7 bases. The V and J ends lost 5 bases and 4 bases, in that order; junction bases with no gene match: 4. The CDR3 runs to 13 residues. Germline-derived CDR1 and CDR2 are MNHNS and SASEGT. For the CDR3, the DNA is TGTGCCAGCAGTTTTCCAGGGGGCACTGAAGCTTTCTTT. It codes for CASSFPGGTEAFF.

This clonotype has only a few counts. The chain carries TRBV7-9 and TRBJ1-1; no clear D. Looked up from germline, CDR1 is SEHNR and CDR2 is FQNEAQ (reference sequence). V shed 5 bases and J shed 6 bases, with 28 bases lying between them. This CDR3 region has 18 residues. CDR3 bases: TGTGCCAGCAGCCCCCGCCTTAATGGGGAGTTGAGAAGTGCTGAAGCTTTCTTT. It encodes CASSPRLNGELRSAEAFF. The entire variable domain, with the rest obtained from reference TRBV7-9 and TRBJ1-1, is as follows: DTGVSQNPRHKITKRGQNVTFRCDPISEHNRLYWYRQTLGQGPEFLTYFQNEAQLEKSRLLSDRFSAERPKGSFSTLEIQRTEQGDSAMYLCASSPRLNGELRSAEAFFGQGTRLTVV.

The sample holds a few counts of this clonotype. V and J are TRBV7-9 and TRBJ2-1; no definite D call. CDR3 length: 11 amino acids. With 5 bases removed from V and 8 bases from J, the gap between germline ends came to 7 bases. Germline V gene sequence: CDR1 SEHNR, CDR2 FQNEAQ (reference sequence). Here the CDR3 reads CASSPKYEQFF. The CDR3 bases are TGTGCCAGCAGCCCGAAGTATGAGCAGTTCTTC.

This clonotype was counted at least ten times. The chain employs TRBV4-2 and TRBJ1-1, with unresolved D. This CDR3 comprises 14 residues. The V and J ends lost 4 bases and 6 bases respectively, with 15 bases between them. The germline V gene has CDR1 LGHNA and CDR2 YNFKEQ. The CDR3 is CASSPRMKESEAFF. CDR3 bases: TGTGCCAGCAGCCCACGTATGAAGGAGTCTGAAGCTTTCTTT.

This clonotype was seen repeatedly, ten times or more. J is TRBJ2-1 and V is TRBV28, with 8 bases aligning to TRBD2. Losses at the gene ends were 3 bases for V and 0 bases for J; bases not matched to a gene: 4. The germline gives CDR1 MDHEN, CDR2 SYDVKM. The CDR3 length is 16 residues. The CDR3 is CASSFRSGSSYNEQFF. The CDR3 bases are TGTGCCAGCAGTTTCCGAAGCGGGAGCTCCTACAATGAGCAGTTCTTC.

This clonotype has ten or more counts. This sequence joins TRBV29-1 and TRBJ1-1, with no clear D. V was cut by 0 bases and J by 11 bases, with 22 bases left in between. The CDR3 runs to 15 residues. Germline CDR1 and CDR2: SQVTM and ANQGSEA. CDR3 in DNA: TGCAGCGTTGAAGAGATTGGGGTAGGCCCGATTCGGGCTTTCTTT. Amino acids: CSVEEIGVGPIRAFF. The full variable domain, its missing parts supplied by reference TRBV29-1 and TRBJ1-1, is SAVISQKPSRDICQRGTSLTIQCQVDSQVTMMFWYRQQPGQSLTLIATANQGSEATYESGFVIDKFPISRPNLTFSTLTVSNMSPEDSSIYLCSVEEIGVGPIRAFFGQGTRLTVV.

There are a few counts of this clonotype. The chain combines TRBV6-1 with TRBJ2-3, with a possible D match to TRBD2 (7 bases). The CDR3 has 15 amino acids. Between the trimmed V and J ends, which lost 6 bases and 2 bases, there was a span of 15 bases. Germline V gene sequence: CDR1 MNHNS, CDR2 SASEGT. This CDR3 is CASRGGGINTDTQYF. CDR3 DNA sequence: TGTGCCAGCAGAGGGGGGGGAATTAACACAGATACGCAGTATTTT.